This T cell receptor (beta chain) was sequenced in a study of T cell repertoires in cytomegalovirus infection. Via MiXCR, TCRdb re-called the reads, giving one row per CDR3 protein. The repertoire holds around 180,000 distinct CDR3 sequences, 28% seen once, with just over 30% in the top ten. The germline V gene encodes CDR1 SGHTA and CDR2 FQGNSA. The CDR3 runs 14 residues. V was cut by 5 bases and J by 6 bases, with 16 bases left in between. The TCR sequence derives from a human donor in good health (CMV status not recorded). Some clones in this sample may be carry-over from other donors' samples. Material: PBMCs. This chain links TRBV7-2 with TRBJ1-2; D is perhaps TRBD1 (6 bases). Written as DNA, the CDR3 is TGTGCCAGCAGCCAAGTACAGGGTGGGGATGGCTACACCTTC. As protein: CASSQVQGGDGYTF.